These 16 T cell receptor beta chains originate from one sample sequenced in a study of CD8+ T cells in alopecia areata. TCR sequencing used cDNA made by reverse transcription of extracted RNA. Method: immunoSEQ multiplex PCR; TCRdb's copy keeps in-frame clones and lacks some. This table holds 75,000 to 100,000 clones, around 44% found once. The source material was CD4+ T cells sorted from blood. Receptor source: a human donor with alopecia areata.

This rearrangement joins TRBV19 to TRBJ1-2; 8 positions match TRBD1. Trimming at V came to 4 bases and at J to 13 bases, leaving 8 bases not matched to a gene. Germline CDR1 is LNHDA and CDR2 is SQIVND (reference sequence). The CDR3 runs 12 residues. The CDR3 loop is CASSTPGGQATF. CDR3 DNA sequence: TGTGCCAGTAGTACTCCAGGGGGACAGGCCACCTTC.

A few counts support this clone. The chain links TRBV29-1 to TRBJ1-2, with TRBD1 as a possible D gene (6 bases). CDR1 and CDR2 from the germline V gene are SQVTM and ANQGSEA. The CDR3 contains 13 residues. V gave up 7 bases and J gave up 0 bases, with 12 bases separating them. CDR3: CSATDRTNYGYTF. The CDR3 DNA is TGCAGCGCCACGGACAGAACTAACTATGGCTACACCTTC.

This clone was observed a few times. The chain uses TRBV29-1 and TRBJ2-1; possible D gene TRBD2, 6 bases. Trimming pared 7 bases from V and 6 bases from J, leaving 13 bases between. This CDR3 comprises 12 residues. CDR1 and CDR2 (germline): SQVTM, ANQGSEA. This CDR3 is CSARSSANEQFF. The CDR3 nucleotides are TGCAGCGCAAGATCTAGCGCCAATGAGCAGTTCTTC.

Here the CDR3 DNA reads TGCAGCGTCATTTTCGACTCTGGGGCCAACGTCCTGACTTTC. This codes for CSVIFDSGANVLTF. The chain carries TRBV29-1 and TRBJ2-6; D unresolved. Trimming cost V 6 bases and J 0 bases, with 9 bases left between them. The CDR3 length is 14 residues. Germline V gene data show CDR1 as SQVTM and CDR2 as ANQGSEA.

J is TRBJ2-1 and V is TRBV20-1; D ambiguous. V was trimmed by 4 bases and J by 10 bases, leaving 8 bases between them. CDR3 length: 10 residues. The germline V gene encodes CDR1 DFQATT and CDR2 SNEGSKA (reference sequence). CDR3 region: CSATTREQFF. CDR3 DNA sequence: TGCAGTGCTACCACGAGAGAGCAGTTCTTC.

The table lists this clone with a few counts. V usage is TRBV6-5 and J usage is TRBJ2-7; 9 bases map to TRBD1. The CDR3 sequence is 15 residues long. V shed 6 bases and J 3 bases; nucleotides not matched to a gene: 9. The germline CDR1 and CDR2 sequences are MNHEY and SVGAGI. The DNA for the CDR3 is TGTGCCAGCAGCTCCGAACAGGGGGCGGTCTACGAGCAGTACTTC. Protein sequence: CASSSEQGAVYEQYF.

The V and J genes are TRBV28 and TRBJ2-7, with D hard to call. Germline V CDR1 and CDR2: MDHEN, SYDVKM. CDR3 size: 11 residues. Trimming pared 2 bases from V and 2 bases from J, leaving 1 base between. The CDR3 loop is CASSLTYEQYF. In nucleotides, the CDR3 is TGTGCCAGCAGTTTAACCTACGAGCAGTACTTC.

This clone has just a few counts. V and J are TRBV28 and TRBJ2-5; 9 bases match TRBD2. Germline CDR1 is MDHEN and CDR2 is SYDVKM. This CDR3 contains 13 residues. J was trimmed by 2 bases and V by 6 bases; bases with no gene match: 1. The CDR3 sequence: CASRTSGQETQYF. CDR3 DNA sequence: TGTGCCAGCAGGACTAGCGGACAAGAGACCCAGTACTTC.

This chain joins TRBV2 and TRBJ2-1, with a weak D call TRBD1 (6 bases). Germline CDR1 and CDR2: SNHLY and FYNNEI. V was pared by 3 bases and J by 5 bases, with 8 bases between. The CDR3 is 13 residues long. The CDR3 sequence: CASSEQGNNEQFF. The CDR3, as DNA: TGTGCCAGCAGTGAGCAGGGGAACAATGAGCAGTTCTTC.

This chain joins TRBV21-1 and TRBJ1-5. TRBV21-1 is a recognized pseudogene. CDR3 length: 14 amino acids. Written as DNA, the CDR3 is TGTGCCAGCAGCACTCGGGTCGTAAATCAGCCCCAGCATTTT. Protein: CASSTRVVNQPQHF.

This clone has just a few counts. This chain connects TRBV29-1 to TRBJ2-3; 12 bases match TRBD2. V was clipped by 7 bases and J by 2 bases; unmatched bases: 10. The CDR3 contains 16 residues. CDR1 is SQVTM and CDR2 is ANQGSEA in the germline V gene. CDR3 coding DNA: TGCAGCGCTAGGGGAGGACTAGCGGGGACCACAGATACGCAGTATTTT. Amino acid sequence: CSARGGLAGTTDTQYF.

This chain joins TRBV25-1 and TRBJ1-2; a weak D match, TRBD1 (6 bases). The V end was cut by 3 bases, the J end by 1 base, with 15 bases between. The CDR3 extends over 16 amino acids. Per the germline V gene, CDR1 is MGHDK and CDR2 is SYGVNS. In DNA form, the CDR3 reads TGTGCCAGCAGTGATGAGTATGGGGGGCATAACTATGGCTACACCTTC. It codes for CASSDEYGGHNYGYTF.

The rearrangement joins TRBV5-1 to TRBJ2-2; D gene unclear. Germline loops: CDR1 SGHRS, CDR2 YFSETQ. The CDR3 loop spans 13 amino acids. V was shortened by 0 bases and J by 7 bases, with 7 bases between the two germline ends. The CDR3 spells CASSLAGGGELFF. The CDR3 nucleotides read TGCGCCAGCAGCTTGGCCGGCGGCGGGGAGCTGTTTTTT. Complete variable domain (other parts from reference TRBV5-1 and TRBJ2-2): KAGVTQTPRYLIKTRGQQVTLSCSPISGHRSVSWYQQTPGQGLQFLFEYFSETQRNKGNFPGRFSGRQFSNSRSEMNVSTLELGDSALYLCASSLAGGGELFFGEGSRLTVL.

In this sample, this clone turned up a few times. The chain carries TRBV14 and TRBJ1-3, with no clear D. Germline V gene sequence: CDR1 SGHDN, CDR2 FVKESK. There are 12 residues in the CDR3. The V gene lost 5 bases and the J gene lost 0 bases, with 2 bases spanning the gap. CDR3 residues: CASSVSGNTIYF. CDR3 in DNA: TGTGCCAGCAGCGTCTCTGGAAACACCATATATTTT. Full variable domain (missing parts from reference TRBV14 and TRBJ1-3): EAGVTQFPSHSVIEKGQTVTLRCDPISGHDNLYWYRRVMGKEIKFLLHFVKESKQDESGMPNNRFLAERTGGTYSTLKVQPAELEDSGVYFCASSVSGNTIYFGEGSWLTVV.

The chain joins TRBV30 to TRBJ2-3, with 11 bases identical to TRBD2. The V gene end was trimmed by 4 bases and the J gene end by 1 base; junction bases not matched to a gene: 10. This CDR3 spans 17 amino acids. From germline, CDR1 is GTSNPN and CDR2 SVGIG (reference sequence). CDR3 DNA sequence: TGTGCCTGGACTTTAGCGGGGGGGCCATCTGGCACAGATACGCAGTATTTT. Encoded protein: CAWTLAGGPSGTDTQYF. The complete variable domain, with remaining parts taken from reference TRBV30 and TRBJ2-3, reads SQTIHQWPATLVQPVGSPLSLECTVEGTSNPNLYWYRQAAGRGLQLLFYSVGIGQISSEVPQNLSASRPQDRQFILSSKKLLLSDSGFYLCAWTLAGGPSGTDTQYFGPGTRLTVL.

This clone has only a few counts. V is TRBV28 and J is TRBJ2-7; TRBD1 agrees at 9 bases. J lost 3 bases, V lost 6 bases, and 9 bases had no gene match. Germline lookup yields CDR1 MDHEN and CDR2 SYDVKM. This CDR3 comprises 15 residues. This chain's CDR3 is CASSSAGTGSYEQYF. As DNA, the CDR3 is TGTGCCAGCAGCTCCGCCGGGACAGGGAGCTACGAGCAGTACTTC.